Included here is one T cell receptor beta chain sequence, with context. V lost 2 bases to trimming and J lost 10 bases; unmatched junction nucleotides: 3. This CDR3 region has 14 residues. Per the germline V gene, CDR1 is KGHSH and CDR2 is LQKENI. This sample was included in a study of blood T cell repertoires in COVID-19. Study summary: T cells, B-cell-depleted T cells, or PBMCs supplied cDNA or gDNA.

Original processing methods: Reference gene primer amplification in the assay estimated nucleated cell counts. Generated by immunoSEQ multiplex PCR, the TCRdb table keeps only in-frame clones and is missing some. That table gives V, J and clone size, and the DNA gave D and trimming. The profile shows hundreds of thousands of clones, roughly 80% of them singletons. The receptor comes from an elderly woman with acute or convalescent COVID-19. The V gene is TRBV18, the J gene TRBJ1-6; TRBD1 agrees at 9 bases. Sequenced material: peripheral blood. Written as DNA, the CDR3 is TGTGCCAGCTCACCAACAGGGGGCGAGTCACCCCTCCACTTT. The encoded protein is CASSPTGGESPLHF. The full variable domain, rest sourced from reference TRBV18 and TRBJ1-6, is NAGVMQNPRHLVRRRGQEARLRCSPMKGHSHVYWYRQLPEEGLKFMVYLQKENIIDESGMPKERFSAEFPKEGPSILRIQQVVRGDSAAYFCASSPTGGESPLHFGNGTRLTVT.